The sequence of this T cell receptor beta chain was determined in a study of beta chain features in type 1 diabetes. Regarding the study as a whole: Researchers report that Type 1 diabetes patients had moderately but significantly shorter TCRB CDR3s across all four CD4+ subsets. Any role of HLA type in TCRB rearrangement remained unresolved here. Cells carrying high TCR expression could end up over-represented when cDNA is sequenced.

Staining for CD45RO/CCR7/CD25/CD127/CD95/CD27 allowed sorting of CD4+ naive, central memory, regulatory and stem cell-like memory cells. About this clone: Antigen unknown. This same CDR3 is encoded by further DNA sequences in the sample.

This CDR3 has 13 residues. CDR1 is GTSNPN, CDR2 SVGIG, per germline (reference sequence). Trimming left V 3 bases short and J 0 bases short, with 8 bases between. Of the isolated RNA, all was reverse transcribed, and so the sequenced material was expressed TCRB transcripts. Read counts averaged approximately 3.5 million for samples of naive, central memory and regulatory T cells. Sequencing was performed with immunoSEQ multiplex PCR; in TCRdb, only in-frame clones are kept and a portion is missing. Here the sample spans hundreds of thousands of clones, 10% to 15% being singletons. The source of this sequence is a man aged 18 to 35 with type 1 diabetes. The chain links TRBV30 to TRBJ1-1; a possible D gene is TRBD1 (6 bases). The material sequenced was naive CD4+ T cells from blood. CDR3 region: CAWSRQVNTEAFF. Here the CDR3 DNA reads TGTGCCTGGAGCAGACAGGTGAACACTGAAGCTTTCTTT.